These 28 T cell receptor beta chains came from one sample sequenced in a study of OX40 agonist ivuxolimab in advanced cancers. Receptors were amplified or captured by the immunoSEQ multiplex PCR assay. The table comes from immuneACCESS by way of TCRdb, which keeps in-frame sequences with V and J called. Part of the clones is missing from these tables; in studies checked, under half for an unresolved V gene and the rest for unknown reasons. In this sample the table shows some 50,000 clones, approximately 91% of which occur a single time. Under 20% of the sample goes to the ten largest clones. The sequences come from CD4+ or CD8+ T cells sorted from blood, collected in a trial of the OX40 agonist ivuxolimab. These receptors all come from an adult with an advanced solid tumor such as melanoma, head and neck, liver or kidney cancer.

The chain links TRBV27 to TRBJ2-1; possibly TRBD2 for D (6 bases). The CDR3 is 15 amino acids. The germline V gene has CDR1 MNHEY and CDR2 SMNVEV (reference sequence). The ends were cut back, 5 bases at V and 3 bases at J, with 14 bases in the middle. The CDR3 DNA follows: TGTGCCAGCAGTGATAGCGGAGGGAACTACAATGAGCAGTTCTTC. The encoded protein is CASSDSGGNYNEQFF.

The rearrangement joins TRBV9 to TRBJ1-2; D call uncertain. In germline, CDR1 is SGDLS, CDR2 YYNGEE. Trimming pared 0 bases from V and 7 bases from J, leaving 7 bases between. This CDR3 comprises 12 residues. The CDR3 region has the DNA TGTGCCAGCAGCGTAGTCGCCGCTGGCTACACCTTC. Residues: CASSVVAAGYTF.

The chain carries TRBV19 and TRBJ2-7; 9 bases match TRBD2. The V gene's germline CDR1 is LNHDA and CDR2 SQIVND (reference sequence). J lost 4 bases, V lost 6 bases, and 4 bases had no gene match. There are 13 residues in the CDR3. CDR3 amino acids: CASRPAGGYEQYF. As DNA, the CDR3 is TGTGCCAGTAGGCCGGCGGGGGGGTACGAGCAGTACTTC.

J is TRBJ1-1 and V is TRBV7-6; D call uncertain. The CDR3 length is 13 residues. Germline CDR1 SGHVS, CDR2 FNYEAQ. V lost 3 bases, J lost 4 bases, and 9 bases lay in between. As DNA, the CDR3 is TGTGCCAGCAGCTTTTCGGGATCCACTGAAGCTTTCTTT. Translated: CASSFSGSTEAFF.

The CDR3 here is CASSLLTSGPYEQYF. The CDR3 coding sequence is TGTGCCAGCAGTCTCCTGACTAGCGGGCCTTACGAGCAGTACTTC. The chain has TRBV6-5 and TRBJ2-7; 10 nucleotides match TRBD2. This CDR3 is 15 amino acids long. The V segment lost 5 bases and the J segment 4 bases; nucleotides outside the gene matches: 8. The germline CDR1 and CDR2 sequences are MNHEY and SVGAGI.

This clone was counted between two and nine times. The CDR3 here is CASSLQAGVDTQYF. The CDR3, as DNA: TGTGCCAGCAGTTTACAAGCGGGAGTTGATACGCAGTATTTT. The chain has TRBV27 and TRBJ2-3; 8 nucleotides align to TRBD2. The germline CDR1 and CDR2 sequences are MNHEY and SMNVEV (reference sequence). The CDR3 is made up of 14 amino acids. With 2 bases clipped from V and 6 bases from J, the junction kept 4 bases outside the gene matches.

This clone appeared once. The chain uses TRBV7-2 and TRBJ2-7; possibly TRBD1 or TRBD2 for D (5 bases each). Germline V lookup: CDR1 SGHTA, CDR2 FQGNSA. Trimming cost V 1 base and J 5 bases, with 12 bases left between them. This CDR3 has 14 residues. Written as DNA, the CDR3 is TGTGCCAGCAGCTTAGATGGGGGTGATAACGAGCAGTACTTC. Its translation: CASSLDGGDNEQYF.

This chain uses TRBV13 with TRBJ1-6; D is unclear. The CDR3 is made up of 12 amino acids. Germline V gene sequence: CDR1 PRHDT, CDR2 FYEKMQ (reference sequence). V was clipped by 5 bases and J by 15 bases, with 14 bases between them. CDR3 sequence reads: CASSRGSMGLHF. The CDR3 coding sequence is TGTGCCAGCAGCCGCGGTTCAATGGGCCTCCACTTT.

Concerning this clone: Distinct nucleotide sequences in the sample also encode this CDR3. DNA for the CDR3: TGTGCCAGCTCACCAGGCTACGAGCAGTACTTC. This gives the protein CASSPGYEQYF. This chain links TRBV18 with TRBJ2-7; no clear D. The ends were cut back, 2 bases at V and 3 bases at J, with 2 bases in the middle. Germline V gene lookup returns CDR1 KGHSH and CDR2 LQKENI. The CDR3 has 11 amino acids. The variable domain in full, with the rest retrieved from reference TRBV18 and TRBJ2-7, is NAGVMQNPRHLVRRRGQEARLRCSPMKGHSHVYWYRQLPEEGLKFMVYLQKENIIDESGMPKERFSAEFPKEGPSILRIQQVVRGDSAAYFCASSPGYEQYFGPGTRLTVT.

The V and J genes are TRBV19 and TRBJ2-7; 8 nucleotides align to TRBD2. The V and J ends lost 9 bases and 3 bases, in that order; junction bases with no gene match: 13. CDR1 LNHDA and CDR2 SQIVND come from the germline V gene (reference sequence). The CDR3 is 15 amino acids. CDR3 DNA sequence: TGTGCCAGGGAGGTAAAAAGGACTAGCCACTACGAGCAGTACTTC. It yields the protein CAREVKRTSHYEQYF.

The chain links TRBV6-5 to TRBJ1-5; no definite D call. V gave up 5 bases and J gave up 4 bases, with 12 bases separating them. CDR3 length: 14 residues. CDR1 and CDR2 (germline): MNHEY, SVGAGI. CDR3 loop: CASSEGYQNQPQHF. The CDR3 DNA follows: TGTGCCAGCAGTGAGGGATATCAAAATCAGCCCCAGCATTTT.

The rearrangement joins TRBV4-1 to TRBJ2-5, with TRBD2 matching over 10 bases. V lost 0 bases, J lost 4 bases, and 17 bases stayed unmatched. The CDR3 spans 20 residues. Germline V lookup: CDR1 MGHRA, CDR2 YSYEKL. CDR3 sequence: CASSQDEGPGLALRGETQYF. In DNA, the CDR3 is TGCGCCAGCAGCCAAGATGAGGGGCCGGGACTAGCGCTACGGGGAGAGACCCAGTACTTC.

This clone was found a few times. The J gene is TRBJ2-1, the V gene TRBV11-3; D gene unclear. Germline V gene data show CDR1 as SGHNT and CDR2 as YENEEA. The V gene lost 0 bases and the J gene lost 5 bases, with 11 bases spanning the gap. The CDR3 totals 15 residues. CDR3: CASSLETGWNNEQFF. DNA of the CDR3: TGTGCCAGCAGCTTAGAAACCGGCTGGAACAATGAGCAGTTCTTC.

This clone was counted between two and nine times. The chain recombines TRBV28 with TRBJ1-1; D not resolved. The CDR3 has 11 amino acids. Germline V gene data show CDR1 as MDHEN and CDR2 as SYDVKM. Trimming took 8 bases from V and 4 from J, leaving 8 bases between them. The CDR3 DNA sequence: TGTGCCAGCGTTTGGGGCACTGAAGCTTTCTTT. As protein: CASVWGTEAFF. The full variable domain, its missing parts supplied by reference TRBV28 and TRBJ1-1, is DVKVTQSSRYLVKRTGEKVFLECVQDMDHENMFWYRQDPGLGLRLIYFSYDVKMKEKGDIPEGYSVSREKKERFSLILESASTNQTSMYLCASVWGTEAFFGQGTRLTVV.

This clone has only one observation. Since a much larger clone is just one base distant, this may be a read error. This rearrangement joins TRBV5-6 to TRBJ2-7; 12 bases are a match to TRBD2. Germline V gene sequence: CDR1 SGHDT, CDR2 YYEEEE. The V and J ends lost 0 bases and 7 bases, in that order; junction bases with no gene match: 11. The CDR3 has 17 amino acids. This chain's CDR3 is CASSLDPSGGVLFEQYF. The CDR3 DNA reads TGTGCCAGCAGCTTGGACCCTAGCGGGGGGGTCCTATTTGAGCAGTACTTC.

This chain joins TRBV28 and TRBJ1-5, with D unclear. Germline-derived CDR1 and CDR2 are MDHEN and SYDVKM. V was clipped by 5 bases and J by 7 bases, with 15 bases between them. This CDR3 is 14 amino acids long. CDR3 amino acids: CASSPAPDGQPQHF. Here the CDR3 DNA reads TGTGCCAGCAGTCCCGCACCGGACGGACAGCCCCAGCATTTT.

This clone has a single count. The chain links TRBV18 to TRBJ2-5, with D perhaps TRBD1 or TRBD2 (5 bases each). The V and J ends lost 0 bases and 5 bases respectively, with 16 bases between them. In germline, CDR1 is KGHSH, CDR2 LQKENI. The CDR3 is made up of 16 amino acids. CDR3 amino acids: CASSPPGTPIWETQYF. For the CDR3, the DNA is TGTGCCAGCTCACCACCCGGGACCCCGATCTGGGAGACCCAGTACTTC.

This chain uses TRBV27 with TRBJ2-1, with no clear D. Germline-derived CDR1 and CDR2 are MNHEY and SMNVEV (reference sequence). This CDR3 contains 13 residues. Trimming cost V 4 bases and J 1 base, with 5 bases left between them. This chain's CDR3 is CASSYRSYNEQFF. CDR3 coding DNA: TGTGCCAGCAGTTATAGGTCCTACAATGAGCAGTTCTTC.

The CDR3 sequence: CASIGTSGGAYNEQFF. CDR3 in DNA: TGTGCCAGCATTGGGACTAGCGGGGGAGCCTACAATGAGCAGTTCTTC. The chain uses TRBV27 and TRBJ2-1, with 14 bases identical to TRBD2. This CDR3 region has 16 residues. The germline gives CDR1 MNHEY, CDR2 SMNVEV (reference sequence). Losses at the gene ends were 7 bases for V and 2 bases for J; bases not matched to a gene: 4.

The chain uses TRBV5-8 and TRBJ2-3, with 10 bases fitting TRBD1. The CDR3 length is 15 residues. Germline V gene sequence: CDR1 SGHTS, CDR2 YDEGEE. Losses at the gene ends were 4 bases for V and 6 bases for J; bases not matched to a gene: 8. CDR3 in amino acids: CASSPGTGEPDTQYF. The CDR3 bases are TGTGCCAGCAGCCCGGGGACAGGGGAACCTGATACGCAGTATTTT.

This clone came up once. This rearrangement joins TRBV28 to TRBJ2-5, with D perhaps matching TRBD2 (5 bases). Trimming removed 5 bases from V and 4 bases from J, with 17 bases in between. The V gene's germline CDR1 is MDHEN and CDR2 SYDVKM. This CDR3 contains 15 residues. CDR3 protein: CASSPWAQRRETQYF. CDR3 DNA sequence: TGTGCCAGCAGTCCCTGGGCACAGCGGCGAGAGACCCAGTACTTC.

J is TRBJ2-7 and V is TRBV7-9; 9 bases line up with TRBD1. Per the germline V gene, CDR1 is SEHNR and CDR2 is FQNEAQ (reference sequence). V lost 5 bases to trimming and J lost 3 bases; unmatched junction nucleotides: 8. The CDR3 runs 15 residues. The CDR3 region is CASSPRTGAGYEQYF. Written as DNA, the CDR3 is TGTGCCAGCAGCCCGAGGACAGGGGCCGGCTACGAGCAGTACTTC.

This sequence joins TRBV28 and TRBJ2-5; 7 bases match TRBD2. Losses at the gene ends were 6 bases for V and 0 bases for J; bases not matched to a gene: 16. Germline assignment: CDR1 MDHEN and CDR2 SYDVKM. The CDR3 runs to 18 residues. The CDR3 here is CASRYGEEGGKYQETQYF. DNA for the CDR3: TGTGCCAGCAGATACGGGGAGGAGGGAGGGAAGTACCAAGAGACCCAGTACTTC. Together with reference TRBV28 and TRBJ2-5, the CDR3 gives the full variable domain: DVKVTQSSRYLVKRTGEKVFLECVQDMDHENMFWYRQDPGLGLRLIYFSYDVKMKEKGDIPEGYSVSREKKERFSLILESASTNQTSMYLCASRYGEEGGKYQETQYFGPGTRLLVL.

This chain links TRBV28 with TRBJ1-1; 8 nucleotides line up with TRBD1. Germline-derived CDR1 and CDR2 are MDHEN and SYDVKM. The V segment lost 6 bases and the J segment 4 bases; nucleotides outside the gene matches: 10. The CDR3 covers 15 residues. The chain's CDR3 is CASSSGGAWSTEAFF. DNA for the CDR3: TGTGCCAGCAGCTCAGGGGGCGCATGGAGCACTGAAGCTTTCTTT. The entire variable domain, with the rest obtained from reference TRBV28 and TRBJ1-1, is as follows: DVKVTQSSRYLVKRTGEKVFLECVQDMDHENMFWYRQDPGLGLRLIYFSYDVKMKEKGDIPEGYSVSREKKERFSLILESASTNQTSMYLCASSSGGAWSTEAFFGQGTRLTVV.

This chain uses TRBV19 with TRBJ1-1, with D hard to call. Between the trimmed V and J ends, which lost 3 bases and 9 bases, there was a span of 11 bases. The CDR3 sequence is 12 residues long. Germline V lookup: CDR1 LNHDA, CDR2 SQIVND (reference sequence). The CDR3 DNA reads TGTGCCAGTAGTATCAGCGCAGATAAAGCTTTCTTT. It codes for CASSISADKAFF.

This CDR3 is CASSPRVVVDTQYF. The CDR3 region has the DNA TGTGCCAGCAGTCCCCGGGTAGTAGTAGATACGCAGTATTTT. V is TRBV28 and J is TRBJ2-3, with unresolved D. The ends were cut back, 5 bases at V and 5 bases at J, with 14 bases in the middle. The CDR3 spans 14 residues. Per germline, CDR1 MDHEN and CDR2 SYDVKM.

This clone was picked up one time. The chain combines TRBV9 with TRBJ1-3; D remains unclear. Per the germline V gene, CDR1 is SGDLS and CDR2 is YYNGEE. V lost 7 bases and J 3 bases, leaving 5 bases between the germline ends. This CDR3 comprises 11 residues. CDR3 bases: TGTGCCAGCCCAGTTGGAAACACCATATATTTT. Translation gives CASPVGNTIYF.

The V and J genes are TRBV7-6 and TRBJ2-7, with D unresolved. Germline V CDR1 and CDR2: SGHVS, FNYEAQ. The CDR3 runs 13 residues. V was pared by 0 bases and J by 1 base, with 4 bases between. For the CDR3, the DNA is TGTGCCAGCAGCTTAGCGGAGTCCTACGAGCAGTACTTC. This gives the protein CASSLAESYEQYF.